This is a list of T cell receptor beta chains from one sample in a study of T-cell memory formation after mild COVID-19. TCRdb fed the 5' RACE reads into MiXCR, producing one record per CDR3 protein. Among hundreds of thousands of distinct CDR3 sequences listed, about 18% were seen once. Sequences were obtained from PBMCs or a T cell subset sorted from them (not recorded which). Every receptor here comes from an adult woman who had mild COVID-19 (a few samples of this study predate the infection). Cell type and time point are not known. The CDR3 runs from the conserved cysteine through the conserved F or W. The order of the fields is D gene, V gene, J gene, clone size, CDR3 length, CDR3 protein, CDR3 DNA. D genes are given only for firm matches. Size is stated for part of the rows, as once, few or many counts, or as a class when the clone is expanded.

d_call: TRBD1
v_call: TRBV5-1
j_call: TRBJ2-6
clone_size: -
cdr3_length: 17
cdr3_aa: CASSNTGTGSGANVLTF
cdr3_nt: TGCGCCAGCAGCAACACCGGGACAGGGTCTGGGGCCAACGTCCTGACTTTC

d_call: -
v_call: TRBV9
j_call: TRBJ1-1
clone_size: few
cdr3_length: 14
cdr3_aa: CASSAIEGYTEAFF
cdr3_nt: TGTGCCAGCAGCGCCATAGAGGGATACACTGAAGCTTTCTTT

d_call: TRBD2
v_call: TRBV15
j_call: TRBJ2-3
clone_size: few
cdr3_length: 18
cdr3_aa: CATSGHSGTSGMTDTQYF
cdr3_nt: TGTGCCACCAGCGGACACTCCGGGACTAGCGGGATGACAGATACGCAGTATTTT

d_call: TRBD1
v_call: TRBV4-1
j_call: TRBJ2-1
clone_size: few
cdr3_length: 16
cdr3_aa: CASSPRAGTGCLEQFF
cdr3_nt: TGCGCCAGCAGCCCGCGGGCCGGGACAGGGTGTCTTGAGCAGTTCTTC

d_call: TRBD2
v_call: TRBV6-5
j_call: TRBJ2-5
clone_size: -
cdr3_length: 16
cdr3_aa: CASSYSTSGGQETQYF
cdr3_nt: TGTGCCAGCAGTTACTCGACTAGCGGGGGACAAGAGACCCAGTACTTC

d_call: TRBD2
v_call: TRBV15
j_call: TRBJ2-7
clone_size: few
cdr3_length: 17
cdr3_aa: CATSRDERSGRAYEQYF
cdr3_nt: TGTGCCACCAGCAGAGATGAGCGGAGCGGGAGGGCCTACGAGCAGTACTTC

d_call: TRBD1
v_call: TRBV27
j_call: TRBJ1-4
clone_size: -
cdr3_length: 16
cdr3_aa: CASSLQGGAGKEKLFF
cdr3_nt: TGTGCCAGCAGTCTACAGGGGGGGGCTGGAAAGGAAAAACTGTTTTTT

d_call: -
v_call: TRBV24-1
j_call: TRBJ2-1
clone_size: -
cdr3_length: 14
cdr3_aa: CATSDLRASNEQFF
cdr3_nt: TGTGCCACCAGTGATTTACGGGCGAGCAATGAGCAGTTCTTC

d_call: TRBD1
v_call: TRBV24-1
j_call: TRBJ2-5
clone_size: few
cdr3_length: 18
cdr3_aa: CATSDPPGQGVFGETQYF
cdr3_nt: TGTGCCACCAGTGATCCCCCGGGACAGGGGGTATTCGGAGAGACCCAGTACTTC

d_call: TRBD2
v_call: TRBV5-4
j_call: TRBJ2-5
clone_size: few
cdr3_length: 17
cdr3_aa: CASSIGLAGGLQETQYF
cdr3_nt: TGTGCCAGCAGCATCGGACTAGCGGGAGGACTTCAAGAGACCCAGTACTTC

d_call: -
v_call: TRBV7-2
j_call: TRBJ1-2
clone_size: few
cdr3_length: 16
cdr3_aa: CASSLGARGAGYGYTF
cdr3_nt: TGTGCCAGCAGCTTAGGAGCTCGGGGGGCAGGCTATGGCTACACCTTC

d_call: -
v_call: TRBV20-1
j_call: TRBJ2-7
clone_size: -
cdr3_length: 11
cdr3_aa: CSAMTGPEQYF
cdr3_nt: TGCAGTGCCATGACAGGACCCGAGCAGTACTTC

d_call: -
v_call: TRBV7-3
j_call: TRBJ2-1
clone_size: -
cdr3_length: 16
cdr3_aa: CASTPQADLSYNEQFF
cdr3_nt: TGTGCCAGCACCCCTCAGGCTGATCTCTCCTACAATGAGCAGTTCTTC

d_call: -
v_call: TRBV29-1
j_call: TRBJ2-7
clone_size: -
cdr3_length: 11
cdr3_aa: CSVAESYEQYF
cdr3_nt: TGCAGCGTCGCAGAGTCCTACGAGCAGTACTTC

d_call: -
v_call: TRBV6-2/TRBV6-3
j_call: TRBJ1-5
clone_size: few
cdr3_length: 16
cdr3_aa: CASSLRGRIGNQPQHF
cdr3_nt: TGTGCCAGCAGTTTACGGGGCAGGATTGGCAATCAGCCCCAGCATTTT

d_call: -
v_call: TRBV27
j_call: TRBJ1-2
clone_size: -
cdr3_length: 14
cdr3_aa: CASSLSEGGYGYTF
cdr3_nt: TGTGCCAGCAGTTTATCCGAAGGGGGCTATGGCTACACCTTC

d_call: -
v_call: TRBV20-1
j_call: TRBJ2-3
clone_size: -
cdr3_length: 14
cdr3_aa: CSGAAQGYTDTQYF
cdr3_nt: TGCAGTGGCGCGGCTCAGGGTTACACAGATACGCAGTATTTT

d_call: -
v_call: TRBV2
j_call: TRBJ1-5
clone_size: few
cdr3_length: 15
cdr3_aa: CASSPGFLGNQPQHF
cdr3_nt: TGTGCCAGCAGTCCAGGGTTTCTAGGCAATCAGCCCCAGCATTTT

d_call: -
v_call: TRBV12-3/TRBV12-4
j_call: TRBJ2-5
clone_size: few
cdr3_length: 13
cdr3_aa: CASSFADKETQYF
cdr3_nt: TGTGCCAGCAGTTTTGCCGATAAAGAGACCCAGTACTTC

d_call: -
v_call: TRBV7-3
j_call: TRBJ2-3
clone_size: -
cdr3_length: 15
cdr3_aa: CASSPGTAGLYTQYF
cdr3_nt: TGTGCCAGCAGCCCTGGGACCGCGGGCTTGTATACGCAGTATTTT

d_call: -
v_call: TRBV5-4
j_call: TRBJ2-3
clone_size: -
cdr3_length: 14
cdr3_aa: CASSSPRAPDTQYF
cdr3_nt: TGTGCCAGCAGCTCACCAAGGGCCCCAGATACGCAGTATTTT

d_call: -
v_call: TRBV6-5
j_call: TRBJ2-3
clone_size: few
cdr3_length: 15
cdr3_aa: CASSYEGGTADTQYF
cdr3_nt: TGTGCCAGCAGTTACGAGGGGGGGACGGCAGATACGCAGTATTTT

d_call: -
v_call: TRBV6-1
j_call: TRBJ2-5
clone_size: -
cdr3_length: 13
cdr3_aa: CASSTQGKGTQYF
cdr3_nt: TGTGCCAGCAGTACACAGGGCAAGGGGACCCAGTACTTC

d_call: -
v_call: TRBV6-1
j_call: TRBJ1-5
clone_size: few
cdr3_length: 13
cdr3_aa: CASSEQVDQPQHF
cdr3_nt: TGTGCCAGCAGTGAACAGGTAGATCAGCCCCAGCATTTT

d_call: -
v_call: TRBV23-1
j_call: TRBJ2-1
clone_size: many
cdr3_length: 17
cdr3_aa: CASSQFTGGQQHNEQFF
cdr3_nt: TGCGCCAGCAGTCAATTTACCGGGGGACAGCAACACAATGAGCAGTTCTTC

d_call: -
v_call: TRBV20-1
j_call: TRBJ1-2
clone_size: -
cdr3_length: 13
cdr3_aa: CSARSGLGYGYTF
cdr3_nt: TGCAGTGCCCGGTCGGGCCTAGGCTATGGCTACACCTTC

d_call: TRBD1
v_call: TRBV20-1
j_call: TRBJ1-2
clone_size: few
cdr3_length: 14
cdr3_aa: CSAFDRVADYGYTF
cdr3_nt: TGCAGTGCTTTCGACAGGGTAGCAGACTATGGCTACACCTTC

d_call: TRBD2
v_call: TRBV4-1
j_call: TRBJ2-3
clone_size: -
cdr3_length: 12
cdr3_aa: CASSHASGGRYF
cdr3_nt: TGCGCCAGCAGCCACGCTAGCGGGGGGAGGTATTTT

d_call: -
v_call: TRBV30
j_call: TRBJ2-7
clone_size: -
cdr3_length: 13
cdr3_aa: CAWSRTGKYEQYF
cdr3_nt: TGTGCCTGGAGTCGTACCGGGAAGTACGAGCAGTACTTC

d_call: -
v_call: TRBV7-9
j_call: TRBJ2-7
clone_size: -
cdr3_length: 16
cdr3_aa: CASSLTLADRHYEQYF
cdr3_nt: TGTGCCAGCAGCCTAACCCTCGCCGACAGACACTACGAGCAGTACTTC

d_call: -
v_call: TRBV4-3
j_call: TRBJ1-1
clone_size: many
cdr3_length: 13
cdr3_aa: CASSQDLRTVAFF
cdr3_nt: TGCGCCAGCAGCCAAGATCTAAGGACAGTAGCTTTCTTT

d_call: -
v_call: TRBV5-1
j_call: TRBJ1-1
clone_size: -
cdr3_length: 15
cdr3_aa: CASSGWDGGGVEAFF
cdr3_nt: TGCGCCAGCAGCGGATGGGACGGTGGAGGGGTTGAAGCTTTCTTT

d_call: -
v_call: TRBV6-5
j_call: TRBJ2-1
clone_size: -
cdr3_length: 15
cdr3_aa: CASSGARATYNEQFF
cdr3_nt: TGTGCCAGCTCCGGGGCACGCGCGACGTACAATGAGCAGTTCTTC

d_call: TRBD2
v_call: TRBV20-1
j_call: TRBJ2-1
clone_size: -
cdr3_length: 13
cdr3_aa: CSVGTSGSYEQFF
cdr3_nt: TGCAGTGTAGGGACTAGCGGGAGCTATGAGCAGTTCTTC

d_call: TRBD2
v_call: TRBV20-1
j_call: TRBJ2-7
clone_size: -
cdr3_length: 12
cdr3_aa: CSAGRASYEQYF
cdr3_nt: TGCAGTGCAGGGAGGGCCTCCTACGAGCAGTACTTC

d_call: TRBD2
v_call: TRBV19
j_call: TRBJ2-1
clone_size: few
cdr3_length: 15
cdr3_aa: CASSISGGDYNEQFF
cdr3_nt: TGTGCCAGTAGTATATCCGGGGGGGACTACAATGAGCAGTTCTTC

d_call: -
v_call: TRBV7-2
j_call: TRBJ1-2
clone_size: few
cdr3_length: 13
cdr3_aa: CASSADRNYGYTF
cdr3_nt: TGTGCCAGCAGCGCTGACAGAAACTATGGCTACACCTTC

d_call: TRBD2
v_call: TRBV29-1
j_call: TRBJ2-1
clone_size: few
cdr3_length: 13
cdr3_aa: CSVDYRGGNEQFF
cdr3_nt: TGCAGCGTTGATTATCGGGGGGGCAATGAGCAGTTCTTC

d_call: TRBD2
v_call: TRBV4-1
j_call: TRBJ2-3
clone_size: -
cdr3_length: 15
cdr3_aa: CASSLPGTRPPTQYF
cdr3_nt: TGCGCCAGCAGCCTACCCGGGACTAGGCCTCCTACGCAGTATTTT

d_call: -
v_call: TRBV4-1
j_call: TRBJ2-7
clone_size: few
cdr3_length: 13
cdr3_aa: CASSLGEGWEQYF
cdr3_nt: TGCGCCAGCAGTCTAGGAGAGGGATGGGAGCAGTACTTC

d_call: -
v_call: TRBV5-1
j_call: TRBJ1-5
clone_size: few
cdr3_length: 15
cdr3_aa: CASSPWGQGNQPQHF
cdr3_nt: TGCGCCAGCAGCCCTTGGGGCCAAGGCAATCAGCCCCAGCATTTT

d_call: -
v_call: TRBV3-1
j_call: TRBJ2-7
clone_size: few
cdr3_length: 12
cdr3_aa: CASSQEYYEQYF
cdr3_nt: TGTGCCAGCAGCCAAGAATACTACGAGCAGTACTTC

d_call: -
v_call: TRBV15
j_call: TRBJ1-1
clone_size: -
cdr3_length: 17
cdr3_aa: CATSRDGAAAMNTEAFF
cdr3_nt: TGTGCCACCAGCAGAGACGGGGCAGCAGCGATGAACACTGAAGCTTTCTTT

d_call: -
v_call: TRBV24-1
j_call: TRBJ2-5
clone_size: few
cdr3_length: 14
cdr3_aa: CATSEQGPQETQYF
cdr3_nt: TGTGCCACCAGTGAACAGGGCCCCCAAGAGACCCAGTACTTC

d_call: TRBD2
v_call: TRBV7-9
j_call: TRBJ2-1
clone_size: -
cdr3_length: 15
cdr3_aa: CASSPPGGSGEEQFF
cdr3_nt: TGTGCCAGCAGCCCCCCCGGCGGGAGTGGAGAAGAGCAGTTCTTC